What follows is one T cell receptor (beta chain) and its context. Antigen: not known. Clones were sequenced by immunoSEQ multiplex PCR, and TCRdb holds only the in-frame ones, with some missing. The data show 10,000 to 15,000 clones, approximately 74% seen once. These data belong to a study of neoadjuvant anti-PD-1 for oral cavity cancer. Study-wide background: Patients mostly received three to four biweekly nivolumab doses at 3 mg/kg before surgery.

Study findings and constraints: After neoadjuvant nivolumab, PBMC T cell clonality was significantly higher in non-responders than responders.

The time point denotes: after neoadjuvant nivolumab, at surgical resection. Stage II-IVA oral cavity squamous cell carcinoma was new and untreated by systemic or radiation therapy. The specimen was PBMCs, collected after nivolumab (anti-PD-1) treatment. The origin of this receptor is a person between 40 and 79 years old with oral cavity squamous cell carcinoma.

CDR3 loop: CASSKDGNTEAFF. For the CDR3, the DNA is TGCGCCAGCAGTAAGGACGGGAACACTGAAGCTTTCTTT. This chain joins TRBV5-1 and TRBJ1-1; D is uncertain. Trimming took off 5 bases at V and 1 base at J, with 9 bases between the two ends. Per the germline V gene, CDR1 is SGHRS and CDR2 is YFSETQ. The CDR3 consists of 13 residues.